This is a list of T cell receptor beta chains from one sample in a study of blood T cells in healthy people across ages. TCRdb reprocessed the 5' RACE reads with MiXCR, giving one entry per CDR3 protein. The sample carries about 1.8 million distinct CDR3 sequences, roughly 52% recorded once. Sequencing was performed on blood. The source is a woman aged 40 to 50 in good health. CDR3s leave out the opening cysteine and the closing phenylalanine or tryptophan.

v_gene	j_gene	CDR3aa
TRBV6-2/TRBV6-3	TRBJ2-7	ASSSGDRTTYEQY
TRBV5-1	TRBJ1-2	ASSLAGRGGGYT
TRBV5-5	TRBJ2-1	ASRGRVGSVRDRNNEQF
TRBV4-1	TRBJ2-7	ASSQERIAGRYEQY
TRBV7-8	.	ASSSHRGQRTQY
TRBV4-3	TRBJ1-5	ASSQDYLDQPQH
TRBV6-2/TRBV6-3	TRBJ2-5	ASSYGFGTQY
TRBV11-2	.	ASSVTSGVPEQY
TRBV27	TRBJ2-4	ASSLEGGRGGQNIQY
TRBV2	TRBJ2-6	ASSERSFSGANVLT
TRBV12-3/TRBV12-4	TRBJ2-3	ASSPGLGIAGQGGADAQY
TRBV4-2	TRBJ2-5	ASSHDGLAGETQY
TRBV9	.	ASGGHSSYEQY
TRBV6-2/TRBV6-3	TRBJ2-7	ASLRFGAYEQY
TRBV12-3/TRBV12-4	TRBJ2-3	ASSFGQNTDTQY
TRBV6-2/TRBV6-3	TRBJ2-1	ASRKTGTYYNEQF
TRBV10-3	TRBJ2-5	AISGRTSSETQY
TRBV4-3	TRBJ2-7	ASSHRLAGAYEQY